Below, 2 T cell receptor beta chains from the same sample are listed, as sequenced in a study of blood T cell repertoires in COVID-19. The method was immunoSEQ multiplex PCR; TCRdb's version includes in-frame clones alone and lacks a portion of them. The repertoire holds approximately 450,000 clones, approximately 90% seen once, with 4.3% in the top ten. Sequenced sample: peripheral blood. The receptors derive from a woman under 40 with acute or convalescent COVID-19.

The chain combines TRBV7-9 with TRBJ2-6; the D is unclear. CDR3 length equals 16 residues. Germline CDR1 is SEHNR and CDR2 is FQNEAQ (reference sequence). V shed 5 bases and J shed 2 bases, with 13 bases lying between them. The CDR3 sequence: CASSLLLSAGANVLTF. DNA for the CDR3: TGTGCCAGCAGCCTCCTCTTATCGGCTGGGGCCAACGTCCTGACTTTC. The full variable domain, its missing parts supplied by reference TRBV7-9 and TRBJ2-6, is DTGVSQNPRHKITKRGQNVTFRCDPISEHNRLYWYRQTLGQGPEFLTYFQNEAQLEKSRLLSDRFSAERPKGSFSTLEIQRTEQGDSAMYLCASSLLLSAGANVLTFGAGSRLTVL.

V gene TRBV7-9 combines with J gene TRBJ2-7; D is unclear. Deletions cut 4 bases from V and 4 bases from J, with 11 bases between. From germline, CDR1 is SEHNR and CDR2 FQNEAQ (reference sequence). The CDR3 totals 13 residues. This CDR3 is CASSSTSSYEQYF. The CDR3 bases are TGTGCCAGCAGCTCGACCTCTAGTTACGAGCAGTACTTC.